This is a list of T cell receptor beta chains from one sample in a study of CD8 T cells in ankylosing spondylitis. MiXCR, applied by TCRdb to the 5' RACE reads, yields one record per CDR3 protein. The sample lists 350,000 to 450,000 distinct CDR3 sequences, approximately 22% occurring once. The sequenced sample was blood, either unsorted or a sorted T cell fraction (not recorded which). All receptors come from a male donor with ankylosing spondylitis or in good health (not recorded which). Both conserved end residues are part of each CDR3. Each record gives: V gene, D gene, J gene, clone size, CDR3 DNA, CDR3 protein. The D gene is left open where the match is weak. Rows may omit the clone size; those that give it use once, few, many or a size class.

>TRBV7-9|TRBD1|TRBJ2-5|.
TGTGCCAGCAGCCTGGACAGGGAACACCTGACCCAGTACTTC
CASSLDREHLTQYF
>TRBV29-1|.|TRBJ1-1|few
TGCAGCGGGGGGGAGGGGGTCGGGACTGAAGCTTTCTTT
CSGGEGVGTEAFF
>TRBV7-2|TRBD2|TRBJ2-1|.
TGTGCCAGCAGCGTCAGCGGGAAGCAGTTCTTC
CASSVSGKQFF
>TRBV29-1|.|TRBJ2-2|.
TGCAGCGTTGTGGGCAGGGACACCGGGGAGCTGTTTTTT
CSVVGRDTGELFF
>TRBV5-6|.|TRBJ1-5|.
TGTGCCAGCAGCCTAGGGGGTCCGGGGCAGCCCCAGCATTTT
CASSLGGPGQPQHF
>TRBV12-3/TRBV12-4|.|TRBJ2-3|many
TGTGCCAGCAGCTTGGGGGGGGGCTCAGATACGCAGTATTTT
CASSLGGGSDTQYF
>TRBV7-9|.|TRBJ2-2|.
TGTGCCAGCAGCTTATTGGGTCTAGCAGCCACTACCGGGGAGCTGTTTTTT
CASSLLGLAATTGELFF
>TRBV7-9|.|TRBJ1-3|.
TGTGCCAGCAGCCCAATCGCGGCAGGGCCGGGAAACACCATATATTTT
CASSPIAAGPGNTIYF
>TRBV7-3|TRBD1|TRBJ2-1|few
TGTGCCAGCAGCTCGACAGGGGGCCTCTACAATGAGCAGTTCTTC
CASSSTGGLYNEQFF
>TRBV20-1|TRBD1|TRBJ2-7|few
TGCAGTGCTGACGCCGGGACAGGGGGCTACGAGCAGTACTTC
CSADAGTGGYEQYF
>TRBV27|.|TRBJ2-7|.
TGTGCCAGCAGTCCCTCCGGGACAATGGCGATGTACTTC
CASSPSGTMAMYF
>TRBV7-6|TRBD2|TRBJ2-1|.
TGTGCCAGCAGCTCGATAACTAGCGGCGATGAGCAGTTCTTC
CASSSITSGDEQFF
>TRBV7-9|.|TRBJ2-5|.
TGTGCCAGCAGCTTTTTAGAGGGACAAGAGACCCAGTACTTC
CASSFLEGQETQYF
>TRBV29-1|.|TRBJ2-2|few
TGCAGCGTTTACCGTCTCCTCACCGGGGAGCTGTTTTTT
CSVYRLLTGELFF
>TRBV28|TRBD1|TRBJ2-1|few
TGTGCCAGCAGTTTCCGGGACAGGGGAGGAGGTTACAATGAGCAGTTCTTC
CASSFRDRGGGYNEQFF
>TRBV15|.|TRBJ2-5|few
TGTGCCACCAGCAAACCACAGGTCCAAGAGACCCAGTACTTC
CATSKPQVQETQYF
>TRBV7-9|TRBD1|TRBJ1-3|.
TGTGCCAGCAGCCCGGGACAGGGTGAGAACACCATATATTTT
CASSPGQGENTIYF
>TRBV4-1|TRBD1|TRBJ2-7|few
TGCGCCAGCAGTAGCCAGGGGGACAGGGGGCTTGGCGAGCAGTACTTC
CASSSQGDRGLGEQYF
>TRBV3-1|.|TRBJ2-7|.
TGTGCCAGCAGCCAAGATGTGGTCAGCTACGAGCAGTACTTC
CASSQDVVSYEQYF
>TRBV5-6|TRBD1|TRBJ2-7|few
TGTGCCAGCAGCTTAGGACAGGGGTGGTACGAGCAGTACTTC
CASSLGQGWYEQYF
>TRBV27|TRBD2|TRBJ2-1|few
TGTGGGGCGGGGCGGGGGGCCTACAATGAGCAGTTCTTC
CGAGRGAYNEQFF
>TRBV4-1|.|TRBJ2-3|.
TGCGCCAGCAGCCATGCCCGGTCGGGGGGCGGCACAGATACGCAGTATTTT
CASSHARSGGGTDTQYF
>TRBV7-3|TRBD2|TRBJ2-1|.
TGTGCCAGCAGCGAAGGACTAGCGCCCAATGAGCAGTTCTTC
CASSEGLAPNEQFF
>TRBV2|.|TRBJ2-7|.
TGTGCCAGCAGCCGCCTGGACAACCCGTACGAGCAGTACTTC
CASSRLDNPYEQYF
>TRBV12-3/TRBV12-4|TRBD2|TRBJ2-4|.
TGTGCCAGCAGTTTCTGGGGACTAGCCGAATTTGACATTCAGTACTTC
CASSFWGLAEFDIQYF
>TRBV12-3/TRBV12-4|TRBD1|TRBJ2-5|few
TGTGCCAGCAGGTCCGACAGGGAGACCCAAGAGACCCAGTACTTC
CASRSDRETQETQYF
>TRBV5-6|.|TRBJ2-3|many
TGTGCCAGCAGGAAGGGGGGGGACACAGATACGCAGTATTTT
CASRKGGDTDTQYF
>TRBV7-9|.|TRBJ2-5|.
TGTGCCAGCAGCACGCCCGGGGGCTCCCCCCAAGAGACCCAGTACTTC
CASSTPGGSPQETQYF
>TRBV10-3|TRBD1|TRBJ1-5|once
TGTGCCATCAGTGAATCGTTCAGGACAGGGGGTCAGCCCCAGCATTTT
CAISESFRTGGQPQHF
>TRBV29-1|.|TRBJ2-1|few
TGCAGCGTTGAAGCTCCCCCCGGGTCTCGGTACTACAATGAGCAGTTCTTC
CSVEAPPGSRYYNEQFF
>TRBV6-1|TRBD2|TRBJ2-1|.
TGTGCCAGCAGTGAACCGCCGGCTAGCGGGAGAAATGAGCAGTTCTTC
CASSEPPASGRNEQFF
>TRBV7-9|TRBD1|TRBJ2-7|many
TGTGCCAGCAGTCCGACAGGGGGCTACGAGCAGTACTTC
CASSPTGGYEQYF